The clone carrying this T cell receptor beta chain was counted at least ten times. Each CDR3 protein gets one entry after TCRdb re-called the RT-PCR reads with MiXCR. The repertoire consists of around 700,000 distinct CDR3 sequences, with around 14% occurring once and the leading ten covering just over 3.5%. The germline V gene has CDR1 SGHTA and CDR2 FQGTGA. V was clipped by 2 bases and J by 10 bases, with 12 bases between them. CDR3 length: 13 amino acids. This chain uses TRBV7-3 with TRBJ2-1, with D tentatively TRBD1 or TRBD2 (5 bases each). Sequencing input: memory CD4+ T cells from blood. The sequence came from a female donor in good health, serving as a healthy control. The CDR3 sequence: CASSLVRDEEQFF. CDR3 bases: TGTGCCAGCAGCTTAGTAAGGGACGAGGAGCAGTTCTTC.